Listed here are 19 T cell receptor beta chains from one sample, sequenced in a study of blood T cells in healthy people across ages. Sample-barcoded 5' priming and a J-beta primer mix drove a second PCR of about 6 to 11 cycles. TCRdb reprocessed the 5' RACE reads with MiXCR, giving one entry per CDR3 protein. The data contain 1,500,000 or so distinct CDR3 sequences, around 40% of them singletons. Sequenced sample: blood. The receptors were sampled from a woman aged 18 to 35 in good health.

This clonotype was detected only a few times. The rearrangement links TRBV6-1 to TRBJ2-7, with 8 nucleotides matching TRBD2. J was trimmed by 2 bases and V by 7 bases; bases with no gene match: 10. The CDR3 has 15 amino acids. Looked up from germline, CDR1 is MNHNS and CDR2 is SASEGT. In nucleotides, the CDR3 is TGTGCCAGCACCCAAGCGGGAGACGGACCCTACGAGCAGTACTTC. It translates to CASTQAGDGPYEQYF.

There are a few counts of this clonotype. The rearrangement joins TRBV4-1 to TRBJ2-1; D gene ambiguous. The CDR3 sequence is 17 residues long. Trimming took 2 bases from V and 0 from J, leaving 14 bases between them. Looked up from germline, CDR1 is MGHRA and CDR2 is YSYEKL. The CDR3 coding sequence is TGCGCCAGCAGCCAACGCGAGGCTGGGGACTCCTACAATGAGCAGTTCTTC. Translated: CASSQREAGDSYNEQFF.

The V call is TRBV2, the J call TRBJ2-3; D may be TRBD2 (5 bases). The CDR3 contains 14 residues. V dropped 4 bases and J dropped 0 bases, with 8 bases sitting between them. Germline-derived CDR1 and CDR2 are SNHLY and FYNNEI. This CDR3 reads CASSVDYSTDTQYF. The CDR3 nucleotides are TGTGCCAGCAGTGTTGACTATAGCACAGATACGCAGTATTTT.

The V and J genes are TRBV7-9 and TRBJ1-5; D not certain. V was pared by 3 bases and J by 5 bases, with 11 bases between. The CDR3 is 14 residues long. Looked up from germline, CDR1 is SEHNR and CDR2 is FQNEAQ (reference sequence). The CDR3 DNA reads as TGTGCCAGCAGCTTTTGGACGGAAGATCAGCCCCAGCATTTT. Encoded protein: CASSFWTEDQPQHF.

The genes are TRBV3-1 and TRBJ2-1; D remains unclear. The CDR3 runs 15 residues. Germline assignment: CDR1 LGHDT and CDR2 YNNKEL (reference sequence). V was cut by 1 base and J by 5 bases, with 12 bases left in between. DNA of the CDR3: TGTGCCAGCAGCCAAGTAGACCTATTTGACAATGAGCAGTTCTTC. It specifies CASSQVDLFDNEQFF.

There are a few counts of this clonotype. The chain uses TRBV20-1 and TRBJ2-1; weak D call: TRBD2 (6 bases). The CDR3 is 12 residues long. The V end lost 6 bases, the J end lost 8 bases, and 14 bases lay between the germline ends. Germline CDR1 reads DFQATT; CDR2 reads SNEGSKA (reference sequence). The CDR3 nucleotides are TGCAGTGCGGCGACTAGTTGGTATGAGCAGTTCTTC. It yields the protein CSAATSWYEQFF.

Remarks on this clonotype: Since a much larger clone is just one base distant, this may be a read error. The chain employs TRBV6-2 or TRBV6-3 and TRBJ2-4; 7 nucleotides match TRBD1. This CDR3 is built from 15 residues. The ends lost 6 bases at V and 13 bases at J; junction bases unmatched: 18. CDR1 is MNHEY, CDR2 SVGEGT, per germline. This CDR3 reads CASSFRDRFYNEQYF. The CDR3 bases are TGTGCCAGCAGCTTCCGGGACAGATTCTACAATGAGCAGTACTTC.

This clonotype was detected a few times. The chain links TRBV20-1 to TRBJ2-3; D is unresolved. Germline V CDR1 and CDR2: DFQATT, SNEGSKA (reference sequence). The CDR3 loop spans 13 amino acids. V was cut by 1 base and J by 0 bases, with 5 bases left in between. The CDR3 protein is CSARGASTDTQYF. The DNA for the CDR3 is TGCAGTGCTAGAGGGGCTAGCACAGATACGCAGTATTTT.

Ten or more counts support this clonotype. This rearrangement joins TRBV29-1 to TRBJ1-2, with D unresolved. There are 11 residues in the CDR3. Trimming left V 5 bases short and J 5 bases short, with 9 bases between. Germline CDR1 and CDR2: SQVTM and ANQGSEA. CDR3 in DNA: TGCAGCGTTTACAGCGATTATGGCTACACCTTC. It yields the protein CSVYSDYGYTF.

The sample holds one count of this clonotype. J is TRBJ2-7 and V is TRBV12-5; a possible D gene is TRBD1 (6 bases). The CDR3 runs to 17 residues. CDR1 and CDR2 (germline): LGHNT, FRNRAP. V was cut by 0 bases and J by 3 bases, with 18 bases left in between. The CDR3 coding sequence is TGTGCTAGTGGTTTGGTCCACCACCGGGACACCCACTACGAGCAGTACTTC. Protein: CASGLVHHRDTHYEQYF.

The genes are TRBV13 and TRBJ1-1; D is ambiguous. The V and J ends lost 6 bases and 0 bases respectively, with 11 bases between them. This CDR3 is built from 14 residues. Germline V gives CDR1 PRHDT, CDR2 FYEKMQ (reference sequence). In DNA form, the CDR3 reads TGTGCCAGCAGGCAACCATCGATGAACACTGAAGCTTTCTTT. Protein: CASRQPSMNTEAFF.

This chain uses TRBV9 with TRBJ2-3, with 12 nucleotides matching TRBD2. Germline V lookup: CDR1 SGDLS, CDR2 YYNGEE. Trimming at V came to 3 bases and at J to 4 bases, leaving 6 bases not matched to a gene. The CDR3 loop spans 16 amino acids. The DNA for the CDR3 is TGTGCCAGCAGCGGATCTAGCGGGAGGGCCCCAGATACGCAGTATTTT. Translated: CASSGSSGRAPDTQYF.

CDR3 in amino acids: CASSQRTGRSEAFF. CDR3 DNA: TGCGCCAGCAGCCAAAGGACAGGGAGGTCTGAAGCTTTCTTT. The chain joins TRBV4-3 to TRBJ1-1; 8 bases agree with TRBD1. J lost 6 bases, V lost 2 bases, and 5 bases had no gene match. Germline assignment: CDR1 LGHNA and CDR2 YSLEER. This CDR3 is built from 14 residues.

In the case of this clonotype: This may come from a read error, since a much larger clone is one base off. This chain connects TRBV5-6 to TRBJ2-3; D is ambiguous. This CDR3 region has 12 residues. From germline, CDR1 is SGHDT and CDR2 YYEEEE. V lost 3 bases and J 4 bases, leaving 6 bases between the germline ends. CDR3 coding DNA: TGTGCCAGCAGCTGGAGCGCAGATACGCAGTATTTT. The encoded protein is CASSWSADTQYF.

This clonotype was counted a few times. This chain uses TRBV6-1 with TRBJ1-2; D is perhaps TRBD1 (5 bases). The V and J ends lost 6 bases and 2 bases respectively, with 13 bases between them. This CDR3 is built from 14 residues. Per the germline V gene, CDR1 is MNHNS and CDR2 is SASEGT. The CDR3, as DNA: TGTGCCAGCAGGAACGGGGGGACCAACTATGGCTACACCTTC. This translates into CASRNGGTNYGYTF.

The chain joins TRBV4-1 to TRBJ2-5; no definite D call. Germline V lookup: CDR1 MGHRA, CDR2 YSYEKL. With 1 base removed from V and 0 bases from J, the gap between germline ends came to 9 bases. The CDR3 sequence is 15 residues long. This CDR3 reads CASSQGIGDQETQYF. The CDR3 DNA reads as TGCGCCAGCAGCCAAGGTATTGGGGACCAAGAGACCCAGTACTTC.

The rearrangement joins TRBV29-1 to TRBJ2-5; a weak D match, TRBD2 (5 bases). The tail of the sequence fits TRBJ2-7 better, so the J call may be wrong. Germline V gives CDR1 SQVTM, CDR2 ANQGSEA. The CDR3 runs to 10 residues. Here the CDR3 reads CSVGGNEQYF. The CDR3 DNA reads as TGCAGCGTTGGAGGGAACGAGCAGTACTTC.

The chain couples TRBV10-3 to TRBJ2-1; D is tentatively TRBD1 or TRBD2 (5 bases each). CDR3 length equals 14 residues. Germline assignment: CDR1 ENHRY and CDR2 SYGVKD. V was shortened by 2 bases and J by 4 bases, with 9 bases between the two germline ends. The CDR3 DNA reads as TGTGCCATCAGTGAGGCTGGGGGATACAATGAGCAGTTCTTC. This gives the protein CAISEAGGYNEQFF.

Worth noting for this clonotype: Because it lacks the conserved phenylalanine or tryptophan at the end, this CDR3 is likely a read error. The V call is TRBV20-1, the J call TRBJ2-7, with 8 bases matching TRBD1. CDR1 DFQATT and CDR2 SNEGSKA come from the germline V gene (reference sequence). With 2 bases clipped from V and 4 bases from J, the junction kept 4 bases outside the gene matches. This CDR3 has 13 amino acids. Here the CDR3 reads CSARRQGSYEQYL. The CDR3 DNA reads TGCAGTGCTAGACGACAGGGGAGTTACGAGCAGTACTTA.